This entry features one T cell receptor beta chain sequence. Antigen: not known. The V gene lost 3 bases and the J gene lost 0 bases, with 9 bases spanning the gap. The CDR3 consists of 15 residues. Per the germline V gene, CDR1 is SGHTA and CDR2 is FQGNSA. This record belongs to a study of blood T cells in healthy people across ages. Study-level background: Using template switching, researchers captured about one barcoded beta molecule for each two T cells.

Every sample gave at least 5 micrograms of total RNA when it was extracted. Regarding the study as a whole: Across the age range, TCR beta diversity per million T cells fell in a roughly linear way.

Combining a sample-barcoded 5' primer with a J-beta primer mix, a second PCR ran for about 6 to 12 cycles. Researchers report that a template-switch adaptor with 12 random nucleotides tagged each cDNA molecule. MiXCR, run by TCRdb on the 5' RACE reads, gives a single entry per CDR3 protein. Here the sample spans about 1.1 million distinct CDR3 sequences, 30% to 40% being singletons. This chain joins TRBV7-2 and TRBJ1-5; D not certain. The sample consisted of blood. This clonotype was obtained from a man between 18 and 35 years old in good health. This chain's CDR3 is CASSFGQYSNQPQHF. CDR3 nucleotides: TGTGCCAGCAGCTTCGGCCAGTATAGCAATCAGCCCCAGCATTTT.